This is a list of T cell receptor beta chains from one sample in a study of shared clonotypes between healthy human individuals. The method was immunoSEQ multiplex PCR; TCRdb's version includes in-frame clones alone and lacks a portion of them. The sample has under 2,500,000 clones, around 95% seen once; the top ten hold roughly 0.13%. The specimen was naive CD4+ T cells sorted from blood. Source of these receptors: a man in his late teens or twenties in good health. CDR3s include the opening cysteine and the closing phenylalanine or tryptophan. The order of the fields is V gene, J gene, D gene, clone size, CDR3 DNA, CDR3 protein. The D gene is left open where the match is weak. Not every row has a clone size; where given, it reads once, few, many or a size class.

V: TRBV5-4
J: TRBJ2-3
D: NA
size: NA
DNA: TGTGCCAGCAGCTTGGGCACCACAGATACGCAGTATTTT
CDR3: CASSLGTTDTQYF

V: TRBV30
J: TRBJ2-5
D: NA
size: NA
DNA: TGTGCCTGGAGTGAGGCCGCGGGTAGCCGGGGGGAGACCCAGTACTTC
CDR3: CAWSEAAGSRGETQYF

V: TRBV6-6
J: TRBJ2-7
D: NA
size: once
DNA: TGTGCCAGCAGCCCACTGGACACTACCCTGGACTTC
CDR3: CASSPLDTTLDF

V: TRBV7-9
J: TRBJ1-2
D: NA
size: NA
DNA: TGTGCCAGCAGCCTACAGGGTTTCATAAGCGATGGCTACACCTTC
CDR3: CASSLQGFISDGYTF

V: TRBV29-1
J: TRBJ2-7
D: NA
size: NA
DNA: TGCAGCGTGCTACAGACTACCTACGAGCAGTACTTC
CDR3: CSVLQTTYEQYF

V: TRBV5-4
J: TRBJ2-5
D: TRBD1
size: NA
DNA: TGTGCCAGCAGCTTGACAGGGGCGACCCAGTACTTC
CDR3: CASSLTGATQYF

V: TRBV7-2
J: TRBJ2-7
D: TRBD1
size: NA
DNA: TGTGCCAGCAGCGCCTTCCCGGGGACAGCCTATATCGAGCAGTACTTC
CDR3: CASSAFPGTAYIEQYF

V: TRBV9
J: TRBJ1-3
D: NA
size: NA
DNA: TGTGCCAGCAGCAGACACGGATCTTCTGGAAACACCATATATTTT
CDR3: CASSRHGSSGNTIYF

V: TRBV27
J: TRBJ2-2
D: NA
size: once
DNA: TGTGCCAGCAGTTTTCCAGGACAGCTTAACACCGGGGAGCTGTTTTTT
CDR3: CASSFPGQLNTGELFF

V: TRBV7-7
J: TRBJ1-1
D: NA
size: NA
DNA: TGTGCTAGCAGCTTAAATGGGGCGGCTGAAGCTTTCTTT
CDR3: CASSLNGAAEAFF

V: TRBV7-2
J: TRBJ1-5
D: NA
size: NA
DNA: TGTGCCAGCAGCTTAGTAAGTGGACAGCCCCAGCATTTT
CDR3: CASSLVSGQPQHF

V: TRBV19
J: TRBJ1-5
D: NA
size: NA
DNA: TGTGCCAGTAGTAAGGAGGGGCCTAATCAGCCCCAGCATTTT
CDR3: CASSKEGPNQPQHF

V: TRBV11-2
J: TRBJ2-5
D: NA
size: NA
DNA: TGTGCCAGCCATACACGGGGACTCCAAGAGACCCAGTACTTC
CDR3: CASHTRGLQETQYF

V: TRBV5-1
J: TRBJ2-3
D: NA
size: NA
DNA: TGCGCCAGCAGCTTTCAATCCGGCACAGATACGCAGTATTTT
CDR3: CASSFQSGTDTQYF

V: TRBV7-9
J: TRBJ1-2
D: TRBD1
size: once
DNA: TGTGCCAGCAGCTTAGCGGCGACAGGGGGCGGTCGTGGCTACACCTTC
CDR3: CASSLAATGGGRGYTF

V: TRBV5-1
J: TRBJ2-7
D: NA
size: NA
DNA: TGCGCCAGCAGCACACAGGGCTACGAGCAGTACTTC
CDR3: CASSTQGYEQYF

V: TRBV5-1
J: TRBJ2-5
D: NA
size: once
DNA: TGCGCCAGCAGCCCCCAGGGGCAAGAGACCCAGTACTTC
CDR3: CASSPQGQETQYF

V: TRBV5-1
J: TRBJ1-2
D: NA
size: NA
DNA: TGCGCCAGCAGCCTCGAATCAGGGGAACTTAACTATGGCTACACCTTC
CDR3: CASSLESGELNYGYTF

V: TRBV18
J: TRBJ2-2
D: NA
size: NA
DNA: TGTGCCAGCTCACCACTCAATCTCGTGTTAGTGGTTATCACCGGGGAGCTGTTTTTT
CDR3: CASSPLNLVLVVITGELFF

V: TRBV5-1
J: TRBJ1-2
D: NA
size: NA
DNA: TGCGCCAGCAGCTTGGCCTCGACTGTGTCGGGTGGCTACACCTTC
CDR3: CASSLASTVSGGYTF

V: TRBV4-2
J: TRBJ2-5
D: TRBD2
size: NA
DNA: TGTGCCAGCAGCCGGACTAGCGGGATGCAAGAGACCCAGTACTTC
CDR3: CASSRTSGMQETQYF

V: TRBV18
J: TRBJ1-4
D: NA
size: NA
DNA: TGTGCCAGCTCACCAACCCTGACAGCAACTAATGAAAAACTGTTTTTT
CDR3: CASSPTLTATNEKLFF

V: TRBV11-3
J: TRBJ2-7
D: NA
size: NA
DNA: TGTGCCAGCACCTGCTACGAGCAGTACTTC
CDR3: CASTCYEQYF

V: TRBV5-1
J: TRBJ2-3
D: NA
size: NA
DNA: TGCGCCAGCGGGGAGAGAGATACGCAGTATTTT
CDR3: CASGERDTQYF

V: TRBV18
J: TRBJ2-7
D: TRBD1
size: NA
DNA: TGTGCCAGCTCAGCTGGGACAGGGGGATACGAGCAGTACTTC
CDR3: CASSAGTGGYEQYF

V: TRBV28
J: TRBJ2-2
D: NA
size: NA
DNA: TGTGCCAGCAGTTTTGTTAACACCGGGGAGCTGTTTTTT
CDR3: CASSFVNTGELFF

V: TRBV10-1
J: TRBJ2-2
D: NA
size: NA
DNA: TGCGCCAGCAGTAGGACAGTTAACACCGGGGAGCTGTTTTTT
CDR3: CASSRTVNTGELFF

V: TRBV6-5
J: TRBJ2-1
D: NA
size: NA
DNA: TGTGCCAGCAGCATTGACAGAAGCTCCTACAATGAGCAGTTCTTC
CDR3: CASSIDRSSYNEQFF

V: TRBV11-2
J: TRBJ2-1
D: TRBD2
size: NA
DNA: TGTGCCAGCAGGACTCTAGCGGGACCCTACAATGAGCAGTTCTTC
CDR3: CASRTLAGPYNEQFF

V: TRBV30
J: TRBJ2-3
D: NA
size: NA
DNA: TGTGCCTGGAGCCCAGGGCTCCGCACAGATACGCAGTATTTT
CDR3: CAWSPGLRTDTQYF

V: TRBV19
J: TRBJ2-3
D: TRBD2
size: NA
DNA: TGTGCCAGTAGTAGGACCGGGACTATTAGCACAGATACGCAGTATTTT
CDR3: CASSRTGTISTDTQYF

V: TRBV28
J: TRBJ1-3
D: NA
size: NA
DNA: TGTGCCAGCAGTTTACGGGAAAACACCATATATTTT
CDR3: CASSLRENTIYF

V: TRBV27
J: TRBJ1-1
D: TRBD1
size: NA
DNA: TGTGCCAGCAGTTTAGGGACAGGGGTGAACACTGAAGCTTTCTTT
CDR3: CASSLGTGVNTEAFF

V: TRBV2
J: TRBJ1-5
D: NA
size: NA
DNA: TGTGCCAGCAGTGGTACAGGGAATCAGCCCCAGCATTTT
CDR3: CASSGTGNQPQHF

V: TRBV29-1
J: TRBJ1-1
D: TRBD1
size: NA
DNA: TGCAGCGCTGAGCCAGGGGGCACTGAAGCTTTCTTT
CDR3: CSAEPGGTEAFF

V: TRBV9
J: TRBJ2-1
D: TRBD2
size: once
DNA: TGTGCCAGCAGCTTGACTAGCGGGGGGGCCGGAGAGCAGTTCTTC
CDR3: CASSLTSGGAGEQFF

V: TRBV7-3
J: TRBJ2-3
D: NA
size: NA
DNA: TGTGCCAGCAGCTTCTCCGGGACTAGCACAGATACGCAGTATTTT
CDR3: CASSFSGTSTDTQYF

V: TRBV2
J: TRBJ1-1
D: NA
size: NA
DNA: TGTGCCAGCAGTGAAGAGGTGAGATCCGAAGCTTTCTTT
CDR3: CASSEEVRSEAFF

V: TRBV7-7
J: TRBJ2-6
D: NA
size: NA
DNA: TGTGCTAGCAGCTTGGCCCCGGGACGGCCTTCTGGGGCCAACGTCCTGACTTTC
CDR3: CASSLAPGRPSGANVLTF

V: TRBV27
J: TRBJ1-4
D: NA
size: NA
DNA: TGTGCCAGCAGTTTATCCGGACGGAAAGAAAAACTGTTTTTT
CDR3: CASSLSGRKEKLFF

V: TRBV28
J: TRBJ2-7
D: NA
size: NA
DNA: TGTGCCAGCAGTTCCCCCGGCCGGACGGGACTCTCCTACGAGCAGTACTTC
CDR3: CASSSPGRTGLSYEQYF

V: TRBV10-3
J: TRBJ1-2
D: NA
size: NA
DNA: TGTGCCATCAGTGACCAGACAGTTTATGGCTACACCTTC
CDR3: CAISDQTVYGYTF

V: TRBV7-2
J: TRBJ2-7
D: TRBD1
size: NA
DNA: TGTGCCAGCAGCTACGACAGGGCCAGCTCCTACGAGCAGTACTTC
CDR3: CASSYDRASSYEQYF

V: TRBV5-1
J: TRBJ2-3
D: TRBD2
size: NA
DNA: TGCGCCAGCAGCTTGGAGGGGACTAGCAGAGATACGCAGTATTTT
CDR3: CASSLEGTSRDTQYF

V: TRBV6-6
J: TRBJ1-6
D: NA
size: once
DNA: TGTGCCAGCAGTCCCGCCGGGGGTCCAGAATCACCCCTCCACTTT
CDR3: CASSPAGGPESPLHF

V: TRBV11-2
J: TRBJ2-1
D: NA
size: NA
DNA: TGTGCCAGCAGCTCGGACTCCAGGCAAATCTACAATGAGCAGTTCTTC
CDR3: CASSSDSRQIYNEQFF

V: TRBV15
J: TRBJ1-4
D: NA
size: NA
DNA: TGTGCCACCAGCAGAGATCGGACAGCTGCAACTAATGAAAAACTGTTTTTT
CDR3: CATSRDRTAATNEKLFF

V: TRBV5-6
J: TRBJ1-1
D: NA
size: NA
DNA: TGTGCCAGCAGCTTAAGGACTGAAGCTTTCTTT
CDR3: CASSLRTEAFF

V: TRBV5-1
J: TRBJ2-5
D: TRBD2
size: NA
DNA: TGCGCCAGCAGCTTGTGGTTAGCGGGCCAAGAGACCCAGTACTTC
CDR3: CASSLWLAGQETQYF

V: TRBV10-3
J: TRBJ2-5
D: TRBD1
size: NA
DNA: TGTGCCATCAGTAGGGGGACAGACGGGACCCAGTACTTC
CDR3: CAISRGTDGTQYF

V: TRBV6-1
J: TRBJ2-7
D: NA
size: NA
DNA: TGTGCCAGCAGTGAAGGTGGTCTCCTCGCTGCCCACGAGCAGTACTTC
CDR3: CASSEGGLLAAHEQYF

V: TRBV6-5
J: TRBJ1-2
D: NA
size: NA
DNA: TGTGCCAGCAGTCCGAAAGGGGGAGGTGGCTATGGCTACACCTTC
CDR3: CASSPKGGGGYGYTF

V: TRBV5-4
J: TRBJ1-5
D: NA
size: NA
DNA: TGTGCCAGCAGCTTGGCCGGGAATAGCAATCAGCCCCAGCATTTT
CDR3: CASSLAGNSNQPQHF

V: TRBV6-6
J: TRBJ1-2
D: NA
size: NA
DNA: TGTGCCAGCAGTCCACTATTGGACTATGGCTACACCTTC
CDR3: CASSPLLDYGYTF

V: TRBV4-3
J: TRBJ1-4
D: TRBD1
size: NA
DNA: TGCGCCAGCAGCCCAGGGTCCGGGACAGGGAATGAAAAACTGTTTTTT
CDR3: CASSPGSGTGNEKLFF